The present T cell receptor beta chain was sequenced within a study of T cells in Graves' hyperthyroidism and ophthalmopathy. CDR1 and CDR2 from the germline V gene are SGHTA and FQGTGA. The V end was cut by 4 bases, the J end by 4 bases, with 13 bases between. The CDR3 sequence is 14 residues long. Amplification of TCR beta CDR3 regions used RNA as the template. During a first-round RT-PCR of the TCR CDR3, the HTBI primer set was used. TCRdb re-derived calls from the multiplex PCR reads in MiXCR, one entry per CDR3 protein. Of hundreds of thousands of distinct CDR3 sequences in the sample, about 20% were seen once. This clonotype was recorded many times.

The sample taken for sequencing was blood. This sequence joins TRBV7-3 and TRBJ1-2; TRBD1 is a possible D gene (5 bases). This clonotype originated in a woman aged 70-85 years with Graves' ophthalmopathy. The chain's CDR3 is CASSSSGGSYGYTF. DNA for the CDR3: TGTGCCAGCAGCTCATCGGGGGGTTCCTATGGCTACACCTTC.